The 28 T cell receptor beta chains listed next were all sequenced from one sample in a study of regulatory T cells in long-lasting Graves disease. Noted time point: newly diagnosed GD, antithyroid drugs for less than 3 months. PBMCs provided the RNA from which the TCR library was made. Combining iRepertoire HTBI primers with Arm-PCR of CDR3 regions, the authors built TCR beta libraries. TCRdb redid the calling of the multiplex PCR reads with MiXCR, one entry per CDR3 protein. Counted here are under 450,000 distinct CDR3 sequences, around 15% occurring once; the ten biggest clones make up around 20%. The data also belong to a second study, concerning T cells in Graves' hyperthyroidism and ophthalmopathy.

The sequencing used peripheral blood mononuclear cells (PBMCs), collected at new diagnosis, from a patient treated with antithyroid drugs. These receptors were taken from a young woman with Graves disease.

This clonotype was observed many times. The V and J genes are TRBV3-1 and TRBJ2-5; no clear D gene. The CDR3 is made up of 12 amino acids. V was trimmed by 0 bases and J by 5 bases, leaving 4 bases between them. CDR1 is LGHDT and CDR2 is YNNKEL in the germline V gene (reference sequence). CDR3 DNA sequence: TGTGCCAGCAGCCAAGACGGTGAGACCCAGTACTTC. The encoded protein is CASSQDGETQYF.

Only a few counts were recorded for this clonotype. This sequence joins TRBV29-1 and TRBJ2-1; the match to TRBD2 covers 10 bases. CDR3 length equals 16 residues. Germline loops: CDR1 SQVTM, CDR2 ANQGSEA. V shed 0 bases and J 4 bases; nucleotides not matched to a gene: 6. DNA of the CDR3: TGCAGCGTTGAAGATAAAACTAGCGGGAAATACAATGAGCAGTTCTTC. Translation: CSVEDKTSGKYNEQFF.

This CDR3 is CASKSHRVTNYGYTF. CDR3 DNA sequence: TGTGCCAGTAAATCACACAGGGTTACTAACTATGGCTACACCTTC. The V gene is TRBV19, the J gene TRBJ1-2, with D possibly matching TRBD1 (6 bases). Trimming took 7 bases from V and 0 from J, leaving 15 bases between them. Germline CDR1 LNHDA, CDR2 SQIVND (reference sequence). The CDR3 spans 15 residues.

Many counts were recorded for this clonotype. The chain links TRBV12-3 or TRBV12-4 to TRBJ2-7; a weak D match, TRBD1 (6 bases). The CDR3 extends over 14 amino acids. Between the trimmed V and J ends, which lost 3 bases and 4 bases, there was a span of 13 bases. The DNA of the CDR3 is TGTGCCAGCAGTTTGCAGGGGAGTCTGTACGAGCAGTACTTC. It codes for CASSLQGSLYEQYF.

This clonotype was observed a few times. The chain has TRBV28 and TRBJ2-5; perhaps TRBD1 as D (6 bases). In germline, CDR1 is MDHEN, CDR2 SYDVKM. The CDR3 sequence is 14 residues long. The V gene lost 4 bases and the J gene lost 5 bases, with 14 bases spanning the gap. The DNA of the CDR3 is TGTGCCAGCAGTTGGCAGGGGTTCGAGGAGACCCAGTACTTC. Amino acids: CASSWQGFEETQYF.

This clonotype appeared many times. The J gene is TRBJ2-7, the V gene TRBV11-2, with TRBD2 matching 11 bases. The V gene's germline CDR1 is SGHAT and CDR2 FQNNGV. Trimming cost V 5 bases and J 0 bases; bases outside gene matches: 0. The CDR3 has 14 amino acids. The CDR3 spells CASSLAGGSYEQYF. The DNA for the CDR3 is TGTGCCAGCAGCCTAGCGGGGGGCTCCTACGAGCAGTACTTC.

This clonotype showed up many times. The gene calls are TRBV5-1 and TRBJ1-2, with D maybe TRBD1 (6 bases). CDR3 size: 14 residues. The V and J ends lost 0 bases and 4 bases respectively, with 10 bases between them. CDR1 and CDR2 (germline): SGHRS, YFSETQ. Here the CDR3 reads CASSLVGGSYGYTF. The CDR3 DNA follows: TGCGCCAGCAGCTTGGTCGGGGGCAGCTATGGCTACACCTTC.

This clonotype was detected a few times. V is TRBV20-1 and J is TRBJ1-3; D is perhaps TRBD1 (6 bases). Germline V gene lookup returns CDR1 DFQATT and CDR2 SNEGSKA (reference sequence). V shed 6 bases and J shed 0 bases, with 12 bases lying between them. The CDR3 has 14 amino acids. The CDR3 protein is CSAVGQFSGNTIYF. In DNA, the CDR3 is TGCAGTGCCGTTGGACAGTTCTCTGGAAACACCATATATTTT.

The sample holds many counts of this clonotype. The chain couples TRBV2 to TRBJ2-3; a possible D gene is TRBD1 (6 bases). The CDR3 spans 14 residues. Germline values: CDR1 SNHLY, CDR2 FYNNEI. V lost 7 bases and J 2 bases, leaving 13 bases between the germline ends. The CDR3 loop is CASKTGGATDTQYF. DNA for the CDR3: TGTGCCAGCAAGACAGGTGGGGCCACAGATACGCAGTATTTT.

This chain connects TRBV6-1 to TRBJ2-2; 8 bases are a match to TRBD2. This CDR3 region has 15 residues. Looked up from germline, CDR1 is MNHNS and CDR2 is SASEGT. J gave up 6 bases and V 6 bases, and 9 bases lay outside the gene matches. CDR3 DNA: TGTGCCAGCAGGTCCTACCTAGCGGGTGCCGGGGAGCTGTTTTTT. This sequence encodes CASRSYLAGAGELFF.

For this clonotype: One base away lies a much larger clone, so this may be a sequencing read error. The genes are TRBV2 and TRBJ2-1, with 13 bases matching TRBD2. Germline V CDR1 and CDR2: SNHLY, FYNNEI. The CDR3 length is 15 residues. The CDR3 DNA follows: TGTGTCAGCAGTGAACTAGCGGGAGGGCAGAATGAGCAGTTCTTC. Protein sequence: CVSSELAGGQNEQFF.

This clonotype was counted ten times or more. The chain joins TRBV12-3 or TRBV12-4 to TRBJ1-1; 9 bases are a match to TRBD1. The CDR3 length is 15 residues. V lost 4 bases and J lost 5; bases outside the gene matches: 8. The CDR3 region is CASSSYRGHGTEAFF. The CDR3 DNA reads as TGTGCCAGCAGTTCCTACAGGGGGCACGGGACTGAAGCTTTCTTT.

This rearrangement joins TRBV6-1 to TRBJ2-5, with 8 bases aligning to TRBD1. V was pared by 7 bases and J by 5 bases, with 9 bases of the junction left unmatched. Germline V gene sequence: CDR1 MNHNS, CDR2 SASEGT. The CDR3 consists of 14 residues. The CDR3 region is CASKVTGAGETQYF. The CDR3 DNA reads as TGTGCCAGCAAAGTGACAGGGGCAGGGGAGACCCAGTACTTC.

This clonotype occurred many times. CDR3 nucleotide sequence: TGCAGTGCTAGAGCGGAAGCAGGGTGGGGGACTGAAGCTTTCTTT. It codes for CSARAEAGWGTEAFF. J is TRBJ1-1 and V is TRBV20-1, with TRBD1 as a possible D gene (5 bases). Trimming removed 1 base at V and 5 bases at J, with 17 bases between. The CDR3 covers 15 residues. CDR1 is DFQATT, CDR2 SNEGSKA, per germline (reference sequence).

At least ten counts were recorded for this clonotype. The genes are TRBV20-1 and TRBJ1-1, with D unresolved. V dropped 3 bases and J dropped 1 base, with 6 bases sitting between them. The CDR3 contains 12 residues. Germline V gene sequence: CDR1 DFQATT, CDR2 SNEGSKA (reference sequence). The CDR3 protein is CSASGPNTEAFF. The CDR3 region has the DNA TGCAGTGCTAGTGGTCCGAACACTGAAGCTTTCTTT.

Comments on this clonotype: A far bigger clonotype differs at one base, so this is likely a read error. No conserved phenylalanine or tryptophan is present at the end of the CDR3, so a read error is the likely explanation. This rearrangement joins TRBV5-6 to TRBJ2-7; possible D gene TRBD1, 6 bases. V gave up 5 bases and J gave up 6 bases, with 12 bases separating them. Germline CDR1 is SGHDT and CDR2 is YYEEEE. The CDR3 is 12 residues long. This CDR3 is CASSKIRGEQYL. In DNA, the CDR3 is TGTGCCAGCAGTAAAATCAGGGGCGAGCAGTACCTC.

As concerns this clonotype: With a much larger clone just one base away, this may be a read error. The CDR3 region is CASSGGTTPSYNEQSF. The DNA for the CDR3 is TGCGCCAGCAGCGGGGGTACTACCCCTAGCTACAATGAGCAGTCCTTC. The chain combines TRBV5-1 with TRBJ2-4; D may be TRBD1 or TRBD2 (5 bases each). Germline V CDR1 and CDR2: SGHRS, YFSETQ. CDR3 length: 16 amino acids.

V and J are TRBV14 and TRBJ1-6; D remains ambiguous. V was clipped by 6 bases and J by 2 bases, with 20 bases between them. CDR1 is SGHDN and CDR2 is FVKESK in the germline V gene. This CDR3 has 18 amino acids. The CDR3 spells CASSLGLDQRAYNSPLHF. The CDR3 DNA reads TGTGCCAGCAGTCTCGGGCTCGACCAGAGGGCCTATAATTCACCCCTCCACTTT.

In regard to this clonotype: Since a much larger clone is just one base distant, this may be a read error. The chain uses TRBV12-3 or TRBV12-4 and TRBJ2-3; D is possibly TRBD1 (6 bases). V lost 5 bases and J lost 0, with 15 bases in between. This CDR3 comprises 16 residues. CDR3 sequence (DNA): TGTGCCAGCAGTCCCGGACAGAGCCCTAGCACAGATACGCAGTATTTT. Translation: CASSPGQSPSTDTQYF.

The chain uses TRBV28 and TRBJ1-4, with D unclear. Germline assignment: CDR1 MDHEN and CDR2 SYDVKM. Trimming removed 3 bases at V and 5 bases at J, with 10 bases between. The CDR3 has 14 residues. CDR3 amino acids: CASSFRGKNEKLFF. Here the CDR3 DNA reads TGTGCCAGCAGTTTCCGTGGGAAGAATGAAAAACTGTTTTTT.

In regard to this clonotype: One base away lies a much larger clone, so this may be a sequencing read error. The chain uses TRBV20-1 and TRBJ2-7; weak D call: TRBD1 (6 bases). The length of the CDR3 is 12 residues. CDR1 is DFQATT, CDR2 SNEGSKA, per germline (reference sequence). In nucleotides, the CDR3 is TGCAGTGCCATCGGACAGACCTACGAGCGGTACTTC. Translation: CSAIGQTYERYF.

This clonotype appeared a few times. The chain joins TRBV7-2 to TRBJ1-3, with D perhaps TRBD1 (6 bases). Trimming shortened V by 5 bases and J by 4 bases, and 24 bases separated the two germline ends. In germline, CDR1 is SGHTA, CDR2 FQGNSA. The CDR3 has 18 residues. The CDR3 loop is CASSTRPGGGGGGNTIYF. The CDR3 DNA is TGTGCCAGCAGCACCAGGCCCGGGGGGGGCGGCGGGGGAAACACCATATATTTT.

This clonotype came up once. The chain is built from TRBV2 and TRBJ2-3; 9 nucleotides line up with TRBD1. Germline assignment: CDR1 SNHLY and CDR2 FYNNEI. This CDR3 region has 14 residues. V lost 7 bases to trimming and J lost 0 bases; unmatched junction nucleotides: 2. CDR3 region: CASKDRGSTDTQYF. In DNA, the CDR3 is TGTGCCAGCAAGGACAGGGGTAGCACAGATACGCAGTATTTT. Complete variable domain (other parts from reference TRBV2 and TRBJ2-3): EPEVTQTPSHQVTQMGQEVILRCVPISNHLYFYWYRQILGQKVEFLVSFYNNEISEKSEIFDDQFSVERPDGSNFTLKIRSTKLEDSAMYFCASKDRGSTDTQYFGPGTRLTVL.

There are a few counts of this clonotype. The chain recombines TRBV7-9 with TRBJ1-4, with 9 bases fitting TRBD1. The junction had 6 bases not matched to a gene; V was cut back by 6 bases and J by 7 bases. Looked up from germline, CDR1 is SEHNR and CDR2 is FQNEAQ (reference sequence). This CDR3 region has 14 residues. CDR3 protein: CASRKGQGSEKLFF. CDR3 nucleotide sequence: TGTGCCAGCAGAAAAGGACAGGGGAGTGAAAAACTGTTTTTT.

This clonotype has at least ten counts. The chain joins TRBV18 to TRBJ2-3; a possible D gene is TRBD2 (7 bases). The CDR3 covers 15 residues. V lost 2 bases and J lost 0, with 9 bases in between. CDR1 is KGHSH and CDR2 is LQKENI in the germline V gene. Here the CDR3 DNA reads TGTGCCAGCTCACCAGCGGGGGCGAGCACAGATACGCAGTATTTT. Translating gives CASSPAGASTDTQYF.

This clonotype was seen a few times. The V and J genes are TRBV7-3 and TRBJ2-6, with 7 bases lining up with TRBD1. This CDR3 has 17 amino acids. Germline loops: CDR1 SGHTA, CDR2 FQGTGA. The V and J ends lost 3 bases and 4 bases, in that order; junction bases with no gene match: 9. Written as DNA, the CDR3 is TGTGCCAGCAGCTTGGGGACAGTAGGAAGGGGGGCCAACGTCCTGACTTTC. As protein: CASSLGTVGRGANVLTF.

This clonotype was observed many times. This chain connects TRBV2 to TRBJ2-3; 7 bases agree with TRBD2. The V gene's germline CDR1 is SNHLY and CDR2 FYNNEI. This CDR3 has 15 amino acids. The junction had 7 bases not matched to a gene; V was cut back by 5 bases and J by 2 bases. The CDR3 DNA reads as TGTGCCAGCAGTACGGCTAGCGGATACACAGATACGCAGTATTTT. Encoded protein: CASSTASGYTDTQYF.

This chain links TRBV5-1 with TRBJ1-1; the match to TRBD1 covers 9 bases. The CDR3 is made up of 18 amino acids. Germline CDR1 and CDR2: SGHRS and YFSETQ. Losses at the gene ends were 4 bases for V and 5 bases for J; bases not matched to a gene: 18. CDR3: CASSEGGWDREISTEAFF. In DNA form, the CDR3 reads TGCGCCAGCAGCGAGGGGGGGTGGGACAGGGAAATTTCGACTGAAGCTTTCTTT.